These 31 T cell receptor beta chains originate from one sample sequenced in a study of T cell responses to AZD1222 COVID-19 vaccine. Profiling relied on immunoSEQ multiplex PCR, and the TCRdb table lists in-frame clones only, not all of them. The sample has around 83,000 clones; roughly 83% are singletons. The sample was peripheral blood, taken on day 0 of AZD1222 vaccination. The origin of the receptors is an adult in good health.

V gene TRBV7-2 combines with J gene TRBJ1-1; D is possibly TRBD1 (5 bases). V was clipped by 0 bases and J by 8 bases, with 10 bases between them. CDR1 is SGHTA, CDR2 FQGNSA, per germline. The CDR3 runs 13 residues. In DNA form, the CDR3 reads TGTGCCAGCAGCTTAGCCAGGGAACAGGAAGCTTTCTTT. Translating gives CASSLAREQEAFF.

The chain combines TRBV24-1 with TRBJ2-5; the D gene is possibly TRBD2 (7 bases). Germline-derived CDR1 and CDR2 are KGHDR and SFDVKD. Trimming left V 6 bases short and J 5 bases short, with 15 bases between. The CDR3 loop spans 14 amino acids. CDR3 nucleotide sequence: TGTGCCACCAGTACCCCCGGGGGGCGTGAGACCCAGTACTTC. Encoded protein: CATSTPGGRETQYF.

The chain is built from TRBV5-4 and TRBJ2-5, with 8 bases matching TRBD2. The CDR3 has 14 amino acids. Germline V CDR1 and CDR2: SGHNT, YYREEE (reference sequence). The J segment lost 4 bases and the V segment lost 4 bases, leaving 6 bases of the junction unmatched. The CDR3 nucleotides are TGTGCCAGCAGCGCCGGACTAGCAGGAGAGACCCAGTACTTC. Its protein product is CASSAGLAGETQYF.

The rearrangement links TRBV4-3 to TRBJ2-7; D ambiguous. The CDR3 has 14 residues. Trimming took 0 bases from V and 7 from J, leaving 13 bases between them. Germline-derived CDR1 and CDR2 are LGHNA and YSLEER. The CDR3 DNA reads TGCGCCAGCAGCCAAGAAGCCTGGTTGGCGGAGCAGTACTTC. This codes for CASSQEAWLAEQYF.

Only a few counts were recorded for this clone. The J gene is TRBJ2-1, the V gene TRBV11-2; maybe TRBD1 (5 bases). Germline loops: CDR1 SGHAT, CDR2 FQNNGV. V lost 5 bases, J lost 2 bases, and 7 bases lay in between. CDR3 size: 13 residues. The CDR3 DNA reads as TGTGCCAGCAGCAAGGGGACCTACAATGAGCAGTTCTTC. Its protein product is CASSKGTYNEQFF.

This clone has more than one count but fewer than ten. The chain links TRBV19 to TRBJ1-6; 11 nucleotides line up with TRBD1. Germline V lookup: CDR1 LNHDA, CDR2 SQIVND (reference sequence). There are 14 residues in the CDR3. The J segment lost 9 bases and the V segment lost 5 bases, leaving 3 bases of the junction unmatched. The CDR3 sequence is CASSSGTGGSPLHF. In nucleotides, the CDR3 is TGTGCCAGTAGTTCGGGGACAGGGGGTTCACCCCTCCACTTT.

This clone has ten or more counts. This rearrangement joins TRBV11-2 to TRBJ2-1; D is ambiguous. This CDR3 has 15 residues. The germline CDR1 and CDR2 sequences are SGHAT and FQNNGV. Trimming removed 1 base from V and 3 bases from J, with 10 bases in between. The CDR3 here is CASSLGLNYYNEQFF. In DNA, the CDR3 is TGTGCCAGCAGCTTAGGTCTTAACTACTACAATGAGCAGTTCTTC. The full variable domain, its missing parts supplied by reference TRBV11-2 and TRBJ2-1, is EAGVAQSPRYKIIEKRQSVAFWCNPISGHATLYWYQQILGQGPKLLIQFQNNGVVDDSQLPKDRFSAERLKGVDSTLKIQPAKLEDSAVYLCASSLGLNYYNEQFFGPGTRLTVL.

The chain uses TRBV18 and TRBJ1-2; maybe TRBD1 (5 bases). Germline lookup yields CDR1 KGHSH and CDR2 LQKENI. This CDR3 region has 13 residues. Trimming removed 11 bases from V and 0 bases from J, with 13 bases in between. This CDR3 is CAGGFGANYGYTF. DNA of the CDR3: TGTGCCGGGGGATTCGGAGCTAACTATGGCTACACCTTC.

This clone was found once. The CDR3 is CASSELRGRSYEQYF. For the CDR3, the DNA is TGCGCCAGCAGTGAGTTAAGGGGGCGTTCCTACGAGCAGTACTTC. V and J are TRBV10-2 and TRBJ2-7, with 7 nucleotides matching TRBD1. Per germline, CDR1 WSHSY and CDR2 SAAADI. This CDR3 is 15 amino acids long. V trimming: 1 base; J trimming: 1 base; junction bases outside the gene matches: 4.

This rearrangement joins TRBV7-3 to TRBJ1-2, with TRBD1 matching over 10 bases. This CDR3 has 15 residues. The germline gives CDR1 SGHTA, CDR2 FQGTGA. V was clipped by 5 bases and J by 0 bases; unmatched bases: 3. The CDR3 region has the DNA TGTGCCAGCAGCCCCGGACAGGGGGCTAACTATGGCTACACCTTC. This sequence encodes CASSPGQGANYGYTF.

The chain employs TRBV6-2 or TRBV6-3 and TRBJ2-5, with TRBD2 matching 10 bases. From germline, CDR1 is MNHEY and CDR2 SVGEGT. The CDR3 is 15 residues long. With 5 bases clipped from V and 4 bases from J, the junction kept 7 bases outside the gene matches. In nucleotides, the CDR3 is TGTGCCAGCAGTCGGACTAGCGGTGGGGGAGAGACCCAGTACTTC. Translating gives CASSRTSGGGETQYF.

The chain is built from TRBV19 and TRBJ2-1; TRBD2 agrees at 8 bases. CDR1 and CDR2 from the germline V gene are LNHDA and SQIVND (reference sequence). The CDR3 runs to 16 residues. Trimming at V came to 6 bases and at J to 0 bases, leaving 7 bases not matched to a gene. The CDR3 here is CASRRGGLSSYNEQFF. CDR3 coding DNA: TGTGCCAGTAGACGCGGGGGGCTTAGCTCCTACAATGAGCAGTTCTTC.

CDR3 in DNA: TGCGCCAGCAGCCCTGGGCAGGGGGGCGCAGATACGCAGTATTTT. Encoded protein: CASSPGQGGADTQYF. V is TRBV4-3 and J is TRBJ2-3; possible D gene TRBD1, 7 bases. V gave up 4 bases and J gave up 4 bases, with 15 bases separating them. The CDR3 contains 15 residues. The germline gives CDR1 LGHNA, CDR2 YSLEER.

The chain joins TRBV5-1 to TRBJ1-4, with TRBD1 identical over 7 bases. The CDR3 is 14 residues long. The V segment lost 4 bases and the J segment 6 bases; nucleotides outside the gene matches: 6. Germline V gene data show CDR1 as SGHRS and CDR2 as YFSETQ. DNA of the CDR3: TGCGCCAGCAGCCGATTCGGGACAGATGAAAAACTGTTTTTT. This translates into CASSRFGTDEKLFF.

The V call is TRBV4-3, the J call TRBJ2-1; 8 nucleotides match TRBD1. Trimming took 4 bases from V and 1 from J; bases not matched to a gene: 6. The germline CDR1 and CDR2 sequences are LGHNA and YSLEER. CDR3 length: 16 residues. CDR3 in amino acids: CASSPGTGGSYNEQFF. The CDR3 DNA reads TGCGCCAGCAGCCCCGGTACAGGGGGGTCCTACAATGAGCAGTTCTTC.

This CDR3 is CASSSRQGSEQYF. In DNA form, the CDR3 reads TGTGCCAGCTCATCTAGACAGGGGTCCGAGCAGTACTTC. J is TRBJ2-7 and V is TRBV18; 8 positions match TRBD1. Germline V gene lookup returns CDR1 KGHSH and CDR2 LQKENI. J was trimmed by 6 bases and V by 5 bases; bases with no gene match: 6. The CDR3 is made up of 13 amino acids.

The CDR3 bases are TGTGCCTGGAAGGCCTTGGGGGATACGCAGTATTTT. It specifies CAWKALGDTQYF. The V gene is TRBV30, the J gene TRBJ2-3, with unresolved D. Trimming took 4 bases from V and 6 from J, leaving 11 bases between them. Germline V gene sequence: CDR1 GTSNPN, CDR2 SVGIG (reference sequence). The CDR3 loop spans 12 amino acids. The full variable domain, completed using reference TRBV30 and TRBJ2-3, is SQTIHQWPATLVQPVGSPLSLECTVEGTSNPNLYWYRQAAGRGLQLLFYSVGIGQISSEVPQNLSASRPQDRQFILSSKKLLLSDSGFYLCAWKALGDTQYFGPGTRLTVL.

This chain links TRBV27 with TRBJ1-6; 10 positions match TRBD1. V dropped 5 bases and J dropped 4; count of bases not matched to a gene: 8. The CDR3 extends over 17 amino acids. Germline assignment: CDR1 MNHEY and CDR2 SMNVEV (reference sequence). CDR3 sequence: CASSPETGGWYNSPLHF. DNA of the CDR3: TGTGCCAGCAGTCCAGAGACAGGGGGCTGGTATAATTCACCCCTCCACTTT.

The chain joins TRBV7-2 to TRBJ1-5; maybe TRBD1 (5 bases). The CDR3 is made up of 14 amino acids. The V gene lost 4 bases and the J gene lost 4 bases, with 11 bases spanning the gap. The V gene's germline CDR1 is SGHTA and CDR2 FQGNSA. The CDR3 DNA reads TGTGCCAGCAGCTCGGGACTGAATAATCAGCCCCAGCATTTT. It translates to CASSSGLNNQPQHF.

J is TRBJ1-1 and V is TRBV6-6; D is possibly TRBD1 (5 bases). V was clipped by 3 bases and J by 4 bases, with 9 bases between them. The CDR3 sequence is 13 residues long. Germline-derived CDR1 and CDR2 are MNHNY and SVGAGI (reference sequence). The CDR3 here is CASSYRQGTEAFF. The CDR3 bases are TGTGCCAGCAGTTATAGGCAGGGCACTGAAGCTTTCTTT.

The chain links TRBV3-1 (or the pseudogene TRBV3-2) to TRBJ2-5; the D call may be TRBD1 or TRBD2 (7 bases each). CDR3 length equals 15 residues. Trimming took 4 bases from V and 2 from J, leaving 14 bases between them. Germline V gene data show CDR1 as LGHDT and CDR2 as YNNKEL (reference sequence). The CDR3, as DNA: TGTGCCAGCAGCCGCCAGGGGGGGCCGCAAGAGACCCAGTACTTC. Translation: CASSRQGGPQETQYF.

CDR3 bases: TGTGCCAGTAGACCAGATCGTAGCTCCTACAATGAGCAGTTCTTC. Its protein product is CASRPDRSSYNEQFF. V is TRBV19 and J is TRBJ2-1; D remains unclear. V was shortened by 6 bases and J by 0 bases, with 12 bases between the two germline ends. The CDR3 spans 15 residues. Germline CDR1 is LNHDA and CDR2 is SQIVND (reference sequence).

The rearrangement joins TRBV28 to TRBJ1-1; TRBD1 might be the D (5 bases). V lost 7 bases and J 4 bases, leaving 19 bases between the germline ends. This CDR3 contains 15 residues. The germline CDR1 and CDR2 sequences are MDHEN and SYDVKM. CDR3 in DNA: TGTGCCAGCACCCCGGTAGGGGTTTACGTCACTGAAGCTTTCTTT. It translates to CASTPVGVYVTEAFF.

The chain links TRBV19 to TRBJ2-2, with TRBD2 matching 7 bases. CDR3 length equals 14 residues. CDR1 and CDR2 from the germline V gene are LNHDA and SQIVND (reference sequence). The J segment lost 6 bases and the V segment lost 11 bases, leaving 12 bases of the junction unmatched. CDR3 sequence: CAGGPGGLAGELFF. CDR3 coding DNA: TGTGCCGGAGGACCTGGAGGACTAGCCGGGGAGCTGTTTTTT. Combining the CDR3 with reference TRBV19 and TRBJ2-2 gives the whole variable domain DGGITQSPKYLFRKEGQNVTLSCEQNLNHDAMYWYRQDPGQGLRLIYYSQIVNDFQKGDIAEGYSVSREKKESFPLTVTSAQKNPTAFYLCAGGPGGLAGELFFGEGSRLTVL.

The chain uses TRBV4-3 and TRBJ1-3; no reliable D call. Germline CDR1 and CDR2: LGHNA and YSLEER. Trimming removed 0 bases from V and 0 bases from J, with 12 bases in between. This CDR3 is 17 amino acids long. The CDR3 DNA follows: TGCGCCAGCAGCCAAGATCGAGGGATCTTCTCTGGAAACACCATATATTTT. Translation gives CASSQDRGIFSGNTIYF.

The chain has TRBV5-1 and TRBJ1-1, with D maybe TRBD1 (6 bases). Between the trimmed V and J ends, which lost 2 bases and 1 base, there was a span of 9 bases. The CDR3 has 14 residues. The germline gives CDR1 SGHRS, CDR2 YFSETQ. The CDR3 DNA is TGCGCCAGCAGCTTACAACAGGGGAACACTGAAGCTTTCTTT. Amino acids: CASSLQQGNTEAFF.

The chain recombines TRBV4-2 with TRBJ1-2; D gene uncertain. The CDR3 runs 11 residues. Deletions cut 3 bases from V and 5 bases from J, with 4 bases between. The germline CDR1 and CDR2 sequences are LGHNA and YNFKEQ. The CDR3 here is CASSQGYGYTF. CDR3 bases: TGTGCCAGCAGCCAGGGATATGGCTACACCTTC.

The CDR3: CASSRQPGELFF. The CDR3 bases are TGTGCCAGCAGCCGTCAACCCGGGGAGCTGTTTTTT. The chain joins TRBV2 to TRBJ2-2; D is unclear. This CDR3 contains 12 residues. Deletions cut 6 bases from V and 6 bases from J, with 8 bases between. Germline lookup yields CDR1 SNHLY and CDR2 FYNNEI.

CDR3 nucleotide sequence: TGTGCCAGCAGCCCTGGGATCCGGGGGGGCCATGGCTACACCTTC. Amino acid sequence: CASSPGIRGGHGYTF. J is TRBJ1-2 and V is TRBV5-6; D possibly corresponds to TRBD1 (6 bases). V shed 4 bases and J shed 6 bases, with 19 bases lying between them. CDR1 and CDR2 (germline): SGHDT, YYEEEE. The CDR3 runs to 15 residues.

V and J are TRBV19 and TRBJ2-5; 9 bases match TRBD1. In germline, CDR1 is LNHDA, CDR2 SQIVND (reference sequence). The V and J ends lost 5 bases and 7 bases, in that order; junction bases with no gene match: 8. CDR3 length: 14 residues. The CDR3 sequence is CASSPGTGTGTQYF. CDR3 in DNA: TGTGCCAGTAGTCCCGGGACAGGGACGGGGACCCAGTACTTC.

A few counts support this clone. The gene calls are TRBV7-9 and TRBJ2-7; 9 bases are a match to TRBD1. V lost 6 bases, J lost 3 bases, and 3 bases stayed unmatched. This CDR3 spans 13 amino acids. Germline V gene sequence: CDR1 SEHNR, CDR2 FQNEAQ (reference sequence). The CDR3, as DNA: TGTGCCAGCAGGGGACAGGGAGACTACGAGCAGTACTTC. Protein product: CASRGQGDYEQYF.